This T cell receptor (beta chain) was sequenced in a study of control samples from healthy donors and cancer patients. Profiled with immunoSEQ multiplex PCR; TCRdb holds only in-frame clones, not every one. The sample shows some 76,000 clones, around nine tenths of them seen only once. V shed 4 bases and J shed 0 bases, with 12 bases lying between them. Looked up from germline, CDR1 is LGHDT and CDR2 is YNNKEL (reference sequence). CDR3 length: 16 amino acids. Sequencing was carried out using PBMCs. The origin of this receptor is a man in his sixties with lung cancer. The chain couples TRBV3-1 (or the pseudogene TRBV3-2) to TRBJ1-4, with D perhaps matching TRBD1 (5 bases). CDR3 sequence: CASSRLSGTTNEKLFF. CDR3 in DNA: TGTGCCAGCAGCCGGTTGTCAGGGACAACTAATGAAAAACTGTTTTTT.